The 24 T cell receptor beta chains presented below share a single source sample, sequenced in a study of tumor-infiltrating lymphocytes in primary liver carcinoma. Unsorted whole blood yielded the blood RNA, and germline DNA was also extracted. From around 0.5 ug of total RNA, TCR beta-specific cDNA was reverse-transcribed using a constant-region primer. Three rounds of nested multiplex PCR with slightly modified ARM-PCR produced TCR beta libraries. It was with TRBV1-TRBV30 forward primers and a C-beta reverse primer that the first two PCR rounds were run, at approximately 9 cycles each. Using its own MiXCR run on the multiplex PCR reads, TCRdb lists one record per CDR3 protein. The profile shows almost 200,000 distinct CDR3 sequences, 65% of them singletons. Sequenced sample: peripheral blood. The receptor source for this set is an older woman with primary liver carcinoma and hepatitis B virus infection.

This clonotype was observed a single time. This may come from a read error, since a much larger clone is one base off. V is TRBV6-1 and J is TRBJ2-5, with D maybe TRBD1 (5 bases). The CDR3 length is 11 residues. V gave up 8 bases and J gave up 3 bases, with 7 bases separating them. Per germline, CDR1 MNHNS and CDR2 SASEGT. CDR3 protein: CASGAEETQYF. Here the CDR3 DNA reads TGTGCCAGCGGGGCAGAAGAGACCCAGTACTTC.

This clonotype was recorded once. The germline gene is not matched at one end of the junction; a read error may be the cause. The CDR3 DNA reads TGTGCCAGCAGCCAAGACAGCTCCTACAATGGGCAGTTCTTC. This codes for CASSQDSSYNGQFF. The V gene is TRBV5-4, the J gene TRBJ2-1; D might be TRBD1 (5 bases). Germline loops: CDR1 SGHNT, CDR2 YYREEE (reference sequence). This CDR3 region has 14 residues.

This clonotype was detected once. V is TRBV10-3 and J is TRBJ1-5; TRBD1 aligns across 7 bases. Per the germline V gene, CDR1 is ENHRY and CDR2 is SYGVKD. Trimming took 7 bases from V and 7 from J; bases not matched to a gene: 10. The CDR3 covers 14 residues. As DNA, the CDR3 is TGTGCCATCATCAGTGACAGGGATGGCCAGCCCCAGCATTTT. Translated, it gives CAIISDRDGQPQHF.

This clonotype was observed many times. This chain joins TRBV7-9 and TRBJ2-1, with 11 bases lining up with TRBD2. The CDR3 length is 18 residues. V gave up 5 bases and J gave up 7 bases; unmatched junction bases: 16. CDR1 is SEHNR, CDR2 FQNEAQ, per germline (reference sequence). CDR3 in amino acids: CASSPNPLAGGPRNEQFF. In nucleotides, the CDR3 is TGTGCCAGCAGCCCCAACCCTTTAGCGGGAGGGCCTCGGAATGAGCAGTTCTTC.

The chain joins TRBV10-3 to TRBJ2-7; 7 nucleotides line up with TRBD1. Per germline, CDR1 ENHRY and CDR2 SYGVKD. Trimming at V came to 11 bases and at J to 3 bases, leaving 7 bases not matched to a gene. This CDR3 has 12 residues. The CDR3 DNA follows: TGTGCCGTACGGTCAGGGGGCTACGAGCAGTACTTC. It yields the protein CAVRSGGYEQYF.

Concerning this clonotype itself: One junction end does not reproduce the germline sequence, and a read error may be involved. V usage is TRBV6-2 or TRBV6-3 and J usage is TRBJ2-1, with 9 bases lining up with TRBD2. Germline-derived CDR1 and CDR2 are MNHEY and SVGEGT. This CDR3 is built from 16 residues. As DNA, the CDR3 is TGTGCCAACAGTCGGTTAGCGGGAGTGGCCTGCAATGAGCAGTTCTTC. It encodes CANSRLAGVACNEQFF.

Notes on this clonotype: Germline is not matched at one junction end, which may reflect a read error. The V and J genes are TRBV11-3 and TRBJ2-1, with D unresolved. The CDR3 contains 13 residues. Germline V lookup: CDR1 SGHNT, CDR2 YENEEA. The CDR3 spells CAGSLLPYDEQFF. CDR3 bases: TGTGCCGGCAGCTTGTTGCCCTACGATGAGCAGTTCTTC.

As for this clonotype: One end of the junction varies from germline; a read error may be responsible. The CDR3 sequence: CASTYSTETGSHEQYF. The DNA of the CDR3 is TGTGCCAGCACTTACTCGACTGAGACAGGCTCCCACGAGCAGTACTTC. The rearrangement joins TRBV6-5 to TRBJ2-7; a weak D match, TRBD1 (6 bases). The CDR3 runs to 16 residues. Germline V gene sequence: CDR1 MNHEY, CDR2 SVGAGI.

This clonotype came up a few times. The CDR3 is CASSYLQGAVHEKLFF. In DNA form, the CDR3 reads TGTGCCAGCAGCTACTTACAGGGCGCCGTCCATGAAAAACTGTTTTTT. The chain couples TRBV7-8 to TRBJ1-4, with D tentatively TRBD1 (6 bases). Germline V gene lookup returns CDR1 SGHVS and CDR2 FQNEAQ. With 4 bases removed from V and 6 bases from J, the gap between germline ends came to 18 bases. The CDR3 length is 16 residues.

In regard to this clonotype: Being one base from a much bigger clone, this may be a read error. This sequence joins TRBV4-2 and TRBJ2-7; 8 bases are shared with TRBD1. The CDR3 totals 15 residues. CDR1 LGHNA and CDR2 YNFKEQ come from the germline V gene. CDR3 in DNA: TGTGCCAGCAGCCAAGGGGGGACAGGCTCCTACGAGCAGCACTTC. It is translated as CASSQGGTGSYEQHF.

On this clonotype: A much more abundant neighbour one base away suggests this may be a read error. The rearrangement uses TRBV5-6 and TRBJ2-1; D uncertain. The CDR3 totals 12 residues. Germline V gives CDR1 SGHDT, CDR2 YYEEEE. The CDR3, as DNA: TGTGCCAGCAGCTTGATTCGCAATGAGCGGTTCTTC. Protein: CASSLIRNERFF.

A remark on this clonotype: Its ends do not fully match the called genes, so a read error is possible. The chain links TRBV11-2 to TRBJ1-1; D is uncertain. The germline CDR1 and CDR2 sequences are SGHAT and FQNNGV. The CDR3 has 14 amino acids. The CDR3 DNA reads as TGTGCCAGCAGGTTCAGGATTGCGAACATTGAAGCTCTCTTT. Encoded protein: CASRFRIANIEALF.

Note on this clonotype: Sequence at one end of the junction differs from germline and may be a read error. This rearrangement joins TRBV11-2 to TRBJ2-3; D could derive from TRBD1 or TRBD2 (5 bases each). Germline lookup yields CDR1 SGHAT and CDR2 FQNNGV. CDR3 length: 15 residues. The CDR3: CASSPQRGALDRQYF. CDR3 sequence (DNA): TGTGCCAGCAGCCCACAGAGGGGAGCCTTAGATAGGCAGTATTTT.

In regard to this clonotype: A much larger clone lies a single base off, so this may be a read error. The chain uses TRBV30 and TRBJ2-3, with D possibly matching TRBD2 (6 bases). Germline V gives CDR1 GTSNPN, CDR2 SVGIG (reference sequence). There are 14 residues in the CDR3. V was trimmed by 3 bases and J by 2 bases, leaving 12 bases between them. This CDR3 reads CAWSSGEYTDTQYF. CDR3 DNA sequence: TGTGCCTGGAGCTCGGGAGAATACACAGATACGCAGTATTTT.

The V and J genes are TRBV6-5 and TRBJ1-1; TRBD1 might be the D (5 bases). Germline CDR1 and CDR2: MNHEY and SVGAGI. The CDR3 has 15 amino acids. Trimming pared 8 bases from V and 2 bases from J, leaving 18 bases between. The CDR3 here is CASAYRHGVNTEAFF. The CDR3 DNA reads TGTGCCAGCGCTTACAGGCATGGTGTTAACACTGAAGCTTTCTTT.

In this sample, this clonotype turned up a few times. One base away lies a much larger clone, so this may be a sequencing read error. The chain recombines TRBV11-2 with TRBJ2-7; 7 bases agree with TRBD2. The CDR3 has 15 amino acids. V shed 0 bases and J 4 bases; nucleotides not matched to a gene: 6. Germline V lookup: CDR1 SGHAT, CDR2 FQNNGV. The CDR3 loop reads CASSLEGGSGYEQYF. CDR3 nucleotide sequence: TGTGCCAGCAGCTTAGAAGGCGGGAGTGGATACGAGCAGTACTTC.

Concerning this clonotype itself: Being one base from a much bigger clone, this may be a read error. V is TRBV6-1 and J is TRBJ1-5, with D unclear. The CDR3 loop spans 12 amino acids. The ends were cut back, 8 bases at V and 9 bases at J, with 14 bases in the middle. Germline CDR1 is MNHNS and CDR2 is SASEGT. The CDR3 region has the DNA TGTGCCAGCCTTGTGGGTAACCGGCCCCAGCATTTT. Its translation: CASLVGNRPQHF.

This clonotype was counted a single time. With a much larger clone just one base away, this may be a read error. The chain carries TRBV6-5 and TRBJ1-2; D unresolved. The germline V gene has CDR1 MNHEY and CDR2 SVGAGI. This CDR3 spans 15 amino acids. This CDR3 reads CVSGIGRRNGYGYTF. The DNA for the CDR3 is TGTGTCAGCGGAATCGGACGGCGGAATGGCTATGGCTACACCTTC.

The V gene is TRBV2, the J gene TRBJ1-6, with TRBD1 matching 7 bases. Germline assignment: CDR1 SNHLY and CDR2 FYNNEI. Germline trimming cut 7 bases from V and 8 bases from J; bases unmatched to any gene: 14. This CDR3 comprises 16 residues. DNA for the CDR3: TGTGCCAGCAATGGAAGACAGGGTTGGAGGTATTCACCCCTCCACTTT. Encoded protein: CASNGRQGWRYSPLHF.

This clonotype was detected ten times or more. The chain employs TRBV6-5 and TRBJ2-7; the D is unclear. Trimming cost V 2 bases and J 4 bases, with 9 bases left between them. The CDR3 is made up of 13 amino acids. CDR1 is MNHEY and CDR2 is SVGAGI in the germline V gene. CDR3 sequence: CASSYQVAYEQYF. In DNA form, the CDR3 reads TGTGCCAGCAGTTACCAGGTGGCTTACGAGCAGTACTTC.

As concerns this clonotype: Lacking the conserved final phenylalanine or tryptophan, this CDR3 likely reflects a read error. The V call is TRBV11-1, the J call TRBJ2-7; D assignment may be TRBD1 or TRBD2 (6 bases each). Deletions cut 6 bases from V and 5 bases from J, with 23 bases between. The CDR3 totals 16 residues. The germline V gene encodes CDR1 SGHAT and CDR2 FQDESV (reference sequence). This CDR3 is CASSSWLDGGLDEQYL. The CDR3 coding sequence is TGTGCCAGCAGTTCGTGGTTGGACGGGGGCCTTGACGAGCAGTACTTA.

About this clonotype: Possible read error: a much larger clone is one base away. This sequence joins TRBV4-1 and TRBJ2-5; D possibly matches TRBD1 or TRBD2 (5 bases each). Germline V gene sequence: CDR1 MGHRA, CDR2 YSYEKL. The CDR3 is 14 amino acids. This CDR3 is CASSQGVGVETHYF. In DNA form, the CDR3 reads TGCGCCAGCAGCCAAGGGGTGGGGGTCGAGACCCACTACTTC.

Of note for this clonotype: This may stem from a read error, because a much larger clone lies one nucleotide away. The chain employs TRBV4-1 and TRBJ1-5; 8 bases line up with TRBD1. The CDR3 covers 16 residues. Germline CDR1 is MGHRA and CDR2 is YSYEKL. V lost 3 bases to trimming and J lost 6 bases; unmatched junction nucleotides: 10. The CDR3 DNA is TGCGCCAGCAGCCAGATGGGGGCAGGGGGCGGTCAGCCCCAGCATTTT. The encoded protein is CASSQMGAGGGQPQHF.

This clonotype has just one count. A much larger clone sits a single nucleotide away, making a read error possible. The genes are TRBV12-3 or TRBV12-4 and TRBJ1-2; tentatively, D is TRBD1 (5 bases). There are 15 residues in the CDR3. V dropped 8 bases and J dropped 8 bases, with 24 bases sitting between them. CDR3 sequence reads: CASGPGGLRGFGYTF. As DNA, the CDR3 is TGTGCCAGCGGTCCGGGGGGACTACGGGGTTTCGGCTACACCTTC.